A single sample is the source of the 14 T cell receptor beta chains below, sequenced in a study of T cell responses to AZD1222 COVID-19 vaccine. TCRdb's table, derived via immunoSEQ multiplex PCR, lists solely in-frame clones and lacks some. This sample has about 150,000 clones, with 91% found just once. This specimen was peripheral blood, taken on day 0 of AZD1222 vaccination. The receptors were sampled from an adult in good health.

The genes are TRBV18 and TRBJ2-1; D unresolved. Per germline, CDR1 KGHSH and CDR2 LQKENI. The CDR3 has 11 amino acids. The V gene lost 4 bases and the J gene lost 9 bases, with 7 bases spanning the gap. The CDR3, as DNA: TGTGCCAGCTCACAGTCAGCTGAGCAGTTCTTC. Its protein product is CASSQSAEQFF.

This chain connects TRBV4-1 to TRBJ2-7; the D gene is possibly TRBD1 (6 bases). Trimming took off 4 bases at V and 6 bases at J, with 19 bases between the two ends. This CDR3 has 15 amino acids. Germline values: CDR1 MGHRA, CDR2 YSYEKL. The CDR3 loop reads CASSPLRGGVGEQYF. Written as DNA, the CDR3 is TGCGCCAGCAGCCCCCTCCGTGGGGGCGTCGGCGAGCAGTACTTC.

This clone showed up just once. The chain uses TRBV24-1 and TRBJ2-7; D may be TRBD2 (6 bases). The V gene's germline CDR1 is KGHDR and CDR2 SFDVKD. V lost 4 bases to trimming and J lost 7 bases, with 16 bases between them. The CDR3 consists of 14 residues. CDR3 residues: CATSDSGRLGEQYF. CDR3 bases: TGTGCCACCAGTGACTCGGGGAGGTTGGGGGAGCAGTACTTC.

V usage is TRBV6-5 and J usage is TRBJ2-3; no clear D gene. This CDR3 comprises 14 residues. Germline V gene lookup returns CDR1 MNHEY and CDR2 SVGAGI. Trimming took 7 bases from V and 0 from J, leaving 11 bases between them. The CDR3 protein is CASKHKPSTDTQYF. The CDR3 coding sequence is TGTGCCAGCAAGCACAAACCTAGCACAGATACGCAGTATTTT.

The CDR3 DNA reads TGTGCCAGCAGCCTGGATGGGTTGACTAATGAAAAACTGTTTTTT. Translating it yields CASSLDGLTNEKLFF. V gene TRBV5-5 combines with J gene TRBJ1-4; no clear D gene. The CDR3 has 15 residues. Germline values: CDR1 SGHKS, CDR2 YYEKEE (reference sequence). V shed 4 bases and J shed 2 bases, with 12 bases lying between them.

CDR3 loop: CASSLSPGGHATNEKLFF. In DNA, the CDR3 is TGTGCCAGCAGCTTGAGTCCCGGGGGGCACGCAACTAATGAAAAACTGTTTTTT. The chain links TRBV7-8 to TRBJ1-4; tentatively, D is TRBD1 (6 bases). The CDR3 consists of 18 residues. Germline-derived CDR1 and CDR2 are SGHVS and FQNEAQ. Trimming shortened V by 3 bases and J by 0 bases, and 17 bases separated the two germline ends.

The gene calls are TRBV19 and TRBJ1-1, with TRBD1 as a possible D gene (5 bases). This CDR3 is built from 17 residues. Trimming removed 5 bases at V and 3 bases at J, with 22 bases between. Germline-derived CDR1 and CDR2 are LNHDA and SQIVND (reference sequence). Here the CDR3 reads CASSAQVSLSKDTEAFF. The CDR3 coding sequence is TGTGCCAGTAGTGCACAGGTTTCCCTTTCCAAGGACACTGAAGCTTTCTTT. The full variable domain, rest sourced from reference TRBV19 and TRBJ1-1, is DGGITQSPKYLFRKEGQNVTLSCEQNLNHDAMYWYRQDPGQGLRLIYYSQIVNDFQKGDIAEGYSVSREKKESFPLTVTSAQKNPTAFYLCASSAQVSLSKDTEAFFGQGTRLTVV.

The V gene is TRBV29-1, the J gene TRBJ1-5, with 8 positions matching TRBD1. Trimming took 4 bases from V and 1 from J; bases not matched to a gene: 9. CDR3 size: 16 residues. Germline CDR1 reads SQVTM; CDR2 reads ANQGSEA. The CDR3 reads CSVGWTGWVSNQPQHF. The CDR3 DNA follows: TGCAGCGTTGGATGGACAGGGTGGGTCAGCAATCAGCCCCAGCATTTT.

The rearrangement uses TRBV6-2 or TRBV6-3 and TRBJ1-2; D perhaps matches TRBD1 (6 bases). CDR3 length: 15 residues. The V gene lost 2 bases and the J gene lost 6 bases, with 16 bases spanning the gap. CDR1 and CDR2 from the germline V gene are MNHEY and SVGEGT. The CDR3 spells CASSYGGVHRDGYTF. The CDR3 nucleotides read TGTGCCAGCAGTTACGGCGGGGTCCACAGGGATGGCTACACCTTC.

Written as DNA, the CDR3 is TGTGCCAGCAGTCCCCCCGATAGGGGGTTCTTTGGCTACACCTTC. Translation: CASSPPDRGFFGYTF. V usage is TRBV28 and J usage is TRBJ1-2; tentatively, D is TRBD1 (6 bases). CDR3 length: 15 residues. The germline V gene has CDR1 MDHEN and CDR2 SYDVKM. The V end was cut by 5 bases, the J end by 7 bases, with 20 bases between.

The gene calls are TRBV2 and TRBJ2-3, with D perhaps matching TRBD2 (5 bases). The germline V gene has CDR1 SNHLY and CDR2 FYNNEI. This CDR3 has 19 residues. V was shortened by 0 bases and J by 7 bases, with 26 bases between the two germline ends. The DNA of the CDR3 is TGTGCCAGCAGTGAAGCGGGAGCTCCCGGCGGCGGTAAAGTTTATACGCAGTATTTT. Translating it yields CASSEAGAPGGGKVYTQYF.

The rearrangement uses TRBV28 and TRBJ2-7, with TRBD1 matching over 8 bases. This CDR3 is built from 18 residues. The junction had 17 bases not matched to a gene; V was cut back by 2 bases and J by 5 bases. Germline V CDR1 and CDR2: MDHEN, SYDVKM. This chain's CDR3 is CASSLRKPGGRAVNEQYF. The DNA for the CDR3 is TGTGCCAGCAGTTTACGTAAACCAGGGGGCAGAGCTGTCAACGAGCAGTACTTC.

The J gene is TRBJ1-2, the V gene TRBV7-9; 12 nucleotides line up with TRBD1. The CDR3 totals 17 residues. Germline loops: CDR1 SEHNR, CDR2 FQNEAQ (reference sequence). Losses at the gene ends were 5 bases for V and 2 bases for J; bases not matched to a gene: 9. CDR3 nucleotide sequence: TGTGCCAGCAGCCTTGCCGGGACAGGGGGCTTAAACTATGGCTACACCTTC. Encoded protein: CASSLAGTGGLNYGYTF. Drawing the rest from reference TRBV7-9 and TRBJ1-2, the complete variable domain is DTGVSQNPRHKITKRGQNVTFRCDPISEHNRLYWYRQTLGQGPEFLTYFQNEAQLEKSRLLSDRFSAERPKGSFSTLEIQRTEQGDSAMYLCASSLAGTGGLNYGYTFGSGTRLTVV.

The CDR3 region is CASSPPGTGTEKLFF. For the CDR3, the DNA is TGTGCCAGCTCACCACCTGGGACAGGGACTGAAAAACTGTTTTTT. V usage is TRBV18 and J usage is TRBJ1-4, with 9 bases aligning to TRBD1. This CDR3 spans 15 amino acids. Germline V gene sequence: CDR1 KGHSH, CDR2 LQKENI. V lost 0 bases and J lost 7; bases outside the gene matches: 3. Filled out from reference TRBV18 and TRBJ1-4, the complete variable domain reads NAGVMQNPRHLVRRRGQEARLRCSPMKGHSHVYWYRQLPEEGLKFMVYLQKENIIDESGMPKERFSAEFPKEGPSILRIQQVVRGDSAAYFCASSPPGTGTEKLFFGSGTQLSVL.